The present entry profiles one T cell receptor (beta chain) with its context. As yet, its antigen is unknown. Researchers took RNA transcripts and amplified the TCR beta CDR3 regions from them. The TCR CDR3 was amplified in a first-round RT-PCR using the HTBI primer set. TCRdb reprocessed the multiplex PCR reads via MiXCR and lists one record per CDR3 protein. The data contain hundreds of thousands of distinct CDR3 sequences, around 22% of them singletons. The data originate from a study of T cells in Graves' hyperthyroidism and ophthalmopathy. The study, taken as a whole, reports: Ophthalmopathy and stable hyperthyroidism were separated by a 13 V-J model.

The receptor was isolated from a woman aged 30 to 39 with Graves' ophthalmopathy. The sample comprised blood.

CDR3 sequence reads: CASSLVDRGRRQPQHF. CDR3 bases: TGTGCCAGCAGTTTAGTGGACAGGGGACGTCGGCAGCCCCAGCATTTT. The chain carries TRBV12-3 or TRBV12-4 and TRBJ1-5; 9 bases agree with TRBD1. The CDR3 has 16 residues. The V and J ends lost 1 base and 7 bases, in that order; junction bases with no gene match: 8.